Presented here are 8 T cell receptor beta chains from one specimen sequenced in a study of shared clonotypes between healthy human individuals. Sequencing used immunoSEQ multiplex PCR; TCRdb keeps in-frame clones, though not all of them. Counted here are about 1 million clones, approximately 68% occurring once; the ten biggest clones make up approximately 1.5%. Sequenced sample: memory CD4+ T cells sorted from blood. Subset in this sample: CD45RA-negative fraction. All receptors derive from a man between 18 and 35 years old in good health.

The V and J genes are TRBV28 and TRBJ2-5; 12 bases are shared with TRBD2. V trimming: 5 bases; J trimming: 5 bases; junction bases outside the gene matches: 6. Per the germline V gene, CDR1 is MDHEN and CDR2 is SYDVKM. This CDR3 is built from 15 residues. Here the CDR3 reads CASSLLAGGPETQYF. For the CDR3, the DNA is TGTGCCAGCAGTCTCCTAGCGGGGGGGCCGGAGACCCAGTACTTC. The full variable domain, its missing parts supplied by reference TRBV28 and TRBJ2-5, is DVKVTQSSRYLVKRTGEKVFLECVQDMDHENMFWYRQDPGLGLRLIYFSYDVKMKEKGDIPEGYSVSREKKERFSLILESASTNQTSMYLCASSLLAGGPETQYFGPGTRLLVL.

The J gene is TRBJ1-2, the V gene TRBV5-4; D gene unclear. This CDR3 has 15 amino acids. The germline V gene has CDR1 SGHNT and CDR2 YYREEE (reference sequence). V shed 0 bases and J shed 4 bases, with 13 bases lying between them. The CDR3 sequence: CASSLVSGLSYGYTF. Here the CDR3 DNA reads TGTGCCAGCAGCTTGGTGTCCGGGTTGAGCTATGGCTACACCTTC.

In this sample, this clone turned up once. This chain joins TRBV19 and TRBJ2-1, with 9 nucleotides matching TRBD2. Germline assignment: CDR1 LNHDA and CDR2 SQIVND (reference sequence). Losses at the gene ends were 8 bases for V and 9 bases for J; bases not matched to a gene: 17. The CDR3 extends over 16 amino acids. In DNA, the CDR3 is TGTGCCAGTGATACGGGCCAGCGGGGGGCTGGGGGTGAGCAGTTCTTC. Translation gives CASDTGQRGAGGEQFF.

This clone was observed a handful of times. This chain uses TRBV15 with TRBJ1-2, with 9 bases matching TRBD1. Germline CDR1 is LNHNV and CDR2 is YYDKDF (reference sequence). The CDR3 consists of 17 residues. V gave up 0 bases and J gave up 6 bases; unmatched junction bases: 11. The CDR3 region is CATSREKPGQGSDGYTF. The CDR3 DNA is TGTGCCACCAGCAGAGAAAAACCGGGACAGGGATCGGATGGCTACACCTTC.

This chain connects TRBV27 to TRBJ1-1; D is possibly TRBD1 (5 bases). CDR3 size: 15 residues. V shed 5 bases and J shed 4 bases, with 17 bases lying between them. Germline CDR1 is MNHEY and CDR2 is SMNVEV (reference sequence). The CDR3 sequence is CASSLRGATGTEAFF. CDR3 DNA: TGTGCCAGCAGTCTCCGCGGGGCCACGGGCACTGAAGCTTTCTTT.

The chain joins TRBV5-1 to TRBJ1-2; no reliable D call. CDR1 SGHRS and CDR2 YFSETQ come from the germline V gene. Trimming took off 3 bases at V and 1 base at J, with 19 bases between the two ends. The CDR3 consists of 17 residues. For the CDR3, the DNA is TGCGCCAGCAGCTCTGATGGCAGACTGGGAAGTAACTATGGCTACACCTTC. Translated: CASSSDGRLGSNYGYTF.

This chain connects TRBV19 to TRBJ2-7; 15 positions match TRBD2. Looked up from germline, CDR1 is LNHDA and CDR2 is SQIVND (reference sequence). Trimming took 5 bases from V and 7 from J; bases not matched to a gene: 9. CDR3 length: 16 residues. The CDR3 here is CASSPPGTSGRWEQYF. The CDR3 nucleotides are TGTGCCAGTAGTCCTCCGGGGACTAGCGGGAGGTGGGAGCAGTACTTC.

The chain carries TRBV28 and TRBJ2-5; perhaps D is TRBD1 or TRBD2 (5 bases each). Germline V gene sequence: CDR1 MDHEN, CDR2 SYDVKM. The CDR3 spans 14 residues. Trimming removed 3 bases from V and 3 bases from J, with 11 bases in between. As DNA, the CDR3 is TGTGCCAGCAGTTTTTGGGACGGTAAAGAGACCCAGTACTTC. It codes for CASSFWDGKETQYF.